This TCR beta chain emerged from a study of regulatory T cells in long-lasting Graves disease. Study-level background: Graves' patients with a new diagnosis had received antithyroid drugs under 3 months.

Noted time point: newly diagnosed GD, antithyroid drugs for less than 3 months. The TCR library was made from RNA that had been extracted from PBMCs in TRIzol. This clonotype was seen ten or more times. Germline is not matched at one junction end, which may reflect a read error. The germline CDR1 and CDR2 sequences are SGHTA and FQGNSA. The CDR3 length is 15 residues. Library construction for TCR beta used iRepertoire HTBI primers and Arm-PCR of CDR3 regions. From the multiplex PCR reads, TCRdb called clonotypes with MiXCR, one entry per CDR3 protein. The top ten clones hold roughly 13% of a sample with about 240,000 distinct CDR3 sequences, roughly a fifth of them seen once.

The V and J genes are TRBV7-2 and TRBJ2-2, with 8 bases matching TRBD1. The receptor comes from a female donor with Graves disease. Sequenced here: peripheral blood mononuclear cells (PBMCs), sampled at new diagnosis, from a patient treated with antithyroid drugs. The CDR3 sequence is CASSQRTGGTGELFF. In DNA, the CDR3 is TGCGCCAGCAGCCAACGCACAGGGGGCACCGGGGAGCTGTTTTTT.